The rows below give T cell receptor beta chains drawn from one sample of a study of circulating and synovial CD4+ cells in juvenile arthritis. The assay was immunoSEQ multiplex PCR, and TCRdb's table has in-frame clones only and misses some. The data contain 30,000 to 40,000 clones, about 95% of them singletons. The sequencing input was CD4+ T cells from blood. These receptors originate from a human donor with juvenile idiopathic arthritis. Both conserved end residues are part of each CDR3. The D gene is left open where the match is weak. Expanded clones get a size class; other rows say once, few or many, or leave the size out.

J | V | D | length | size | DNA | CDR3
TRBJ2-1 | TRBV11-2 | TRBD2 | 14 | NA | TGTGCCAGCAGCTTAGATCTAGCGGGGGGGCCAAAGTTCTTC | CASSLDLAGGPKFF
TRBJ2-1 | TRBV7-2 | NA | 15 | NA | TGTGCCAGCAGCCTGGCGGCAGGGCTAAGGGATGAGCAGTTCTTC | CASSLAAGLRDEQFF
TRBJ2-7 | TRBV6-6 | NA | 15 | NA | TGTGCCAGCAGTTACTCATCAGCGGGTGTGTACGAGCAGTGCTTC | CASSYSSAGVYEQCF
TRBJ2-5 | TRBV7-2 | NA | 12 | NA | TGTGCCAGCAGCTCACCCCCGGGGACCCAGTACTTC | CASSSPPGTQYF
TRBJ1-2 | TRBV19 | NA | 12 | NA | TGTGCCACCAAAGGAGGGTCTAACGGCTACACCTTC | CATKGGSNGYTF
TRBJ2-7 | TRBV6-1 | TRBD1 | 13 | NA | TGTGCCAGCAGTGAATACAGGGGCTACGAGCAGTACTTC | CASSEYRGYEQYF
TRBJ2-3 | TRBV5-1 | TRBD2 | 15 | NA | TGCGCCAGCAGCTTGGCGCTAGCGGACACAGATACGCAGTATTTT | CASSLALADTDTQYF
TRBJ1-2 | TRBV29-1 | TRBD1 | 15 | NA | TGCAGCGTTGAAAGGACAGGAAAAAGGTGGGATGGCTACACCTTC | CSVERTGKRWDGYTF
TRBJ2-5 | TRBV5-8 | NA | 12 | NA | TGTGCCAGCAGCCTGTACCAAGAGACCCAGTACTTC | CASSLYQETQYF
TRBJ2-4 | TRBV11-2 | TRBD1 | 18 | NA | TGTGCCAGCAGCGCGGGCCGTGGGGACAGGGCTGTCAAAAACATTCAGTACTTC | CASSAGRGDRAVKNIQYF
TRBJ2-7 | TRBV7-2 | TRBD1 | 14 | NA | TGTGCCAGCAGCTTTGACAGGGGGGCCTACGAGCAGTACTTC | CASSFDRGAYEQYF
TRBJ1-1 | TRBV30 | TRBD1 | 14 | NA | TGTGCCTGGAGTGGACAGGGGTTGAACACTGAAGCTTTCTTT | CAWSGQGLNTEAFF
TRBJ1-5 | TRBV7-2 | TRBD1 | 15 | NA | TGTGCCAGCAGCTTATACAACAGGGGAGGTCAGCCCCAGCATTTT | CASSLYNRGGQPQHF
TRBJ2-7 | TRBV11-2 | NA | 15 | NA | TGTGCCAGCAGCTTGAAACAGGGACCCGTCTACGAGCAGTACTTC | CASSLKQGPVYEQYF
TRBJ2-7 | TRBV4-1 | TRBD2 | 17 | NA | TGCGCCAGCAGCCAAGAGGCCTTCTTGGGACTAGCTTACGAGCAGTACTTC | CASSQEAFLGLAYEQYF
TRBJ2-1 | TRBV28 | TRBD2 | 16 | NA | TGTGCCAGCAGTCCCGGGACTAGCGGGAGGAAGAATGAGCAGTTCTTC | CASSPGTSGRKNEQFF
TRBJ1-2 | TRBV7-2 | NA | 14 | NA | TGTGCCAGCAGCTTATTTCAGGGGATCTATGGCTACACCTTC | CASSLFQGIYGYTF
TRBJ1-5 | TRBV19 | NA | 16 | NA | TGTGCCAGTAGTATTAGTGTCGACAGGCCCAATCAGCCCCAGCATTTT | CASSISVDRPNQPQHF
TRBJ1-6 | TRBV5-6 | NA | 16 | NA | TGTGCCAGCAGCTCCCGAAACAGGGTTGAATTTACACCCCTCCACTTT | CASSSRNRVEFTPLHF
TRBJ1-3 | TRBV18 | TRBD1 | 17 | NA | TGTGCCAGCTCACCACCAATTGGGACAGGCTCTGGAAACACCATATATTTT | CASSPPIGTGSGNTIYF
TRBJ1-2 | TRBV16 | TRBD1 | 14 | NA | TGTGCCAGCAGCCAATCGAGGGGACAGGGTGGCTACACCTTC | CASSQSRGQGGYTF
TRBJ2-2 | TRBV7-2 | NA | 12 | NA | TGTGCCAGCAGCCGGCGCGGAAGGGAGCTGTTTTTT | CASSRRGRELFF
TRBJ2-4 | TRBV19 | NA | 16 | NA | TGTGCCAGTAGTATTCGAGGGGACACTCGCAAAAACATTCAGTACTTC | CASSIRGDTRKNIQYF
TRBJ1-1 | TRBV2 | TRBD1 | 13 | NA | TGTGCCAGTACCGGGACAGGGAACACTGAAGCTTTCTTT | CASTGTGNTEAFF
TRBJ1-6 | TRBV7-2 | TRBD1 | 14 | NA | TGTGCCAGCAGCTTAGGGACAGGGACGCCCCCCCTCCACTTT | CASSLGTGTPPLHF
TRBJ1-6 | TRBV28 | TRBD1 | 16 | NA | TGTGCCAGCGGAAAAGGGACAGCTAAATCCCCATCACCCCTCCACTTT | CASGKGTAKSPSPLHF
TRBJ2-1 | TRBV27 | NA | 14 | NA | TGTGCCTCTTCGGGGTTGAGCTCCTACAATGAGCAGTTCTTC | CASSGLSSYNEQFF
TRBJ2-3 | TRBV9 | NA | 14 | NA | TGTGCCAGCAGCGTATCAGGGGTCACAGATACGCAGTATTTT | CASSVSGVTDTQYF
TRBJ2-1 | TRBV5-6 | TRBD2 | 14 | few | TGTGCCAGCCTGTCTAGCGGGGGAAGGGATGAGCAGTTCTTC | CASLSSGGRDEQFF
TRBJ2-3 | TRBV28 | TRBD2 | 16 | NA | TGTGCCAGCAGTTCCCCTAGCGGGAATGGCCCAGATACGCAGTATTTT | CASSSPSGNGPDTQYF
TRBJ1-6 | TRBV4-2 | NA | 15 | NA | TGTGCCAGCAGCCAAGATGCCCGGGGAGGATCACCCCTCCACTTT | CASSQDARGGSPLHF
TRBJ1-5 | TRBV19 | TRBD1 | 17 | NA | TGTGCCAGTAGTATAACTCCTAGGACAGGGCCAAATCAGCCCCAGCATTTT | CASSITPRTGPNQPQHF
TRBJ1-5 | TRBV2 | TRBD1 | 15 | NA | TGTGCCAGCAGGGACACAGGGGCGGATTACCAGCCCCAGCATTTT | CASRDTGADYQPQHF
TRBJ2-2 | TRBV25-1 | NA | 16 | once | TGTGCCAGCAGTGGGGGCGGGGGCATCAACACCGGGGAGCTGTTTTTT | CASSGGGGINTGELFF
TRBJ1-6 | TRBV19 | NA | 16 | NA | TGTGCCAGTAGGCAACAGGTTGGCGCCTATAATTCCCCCCTCCACTTT | CASRQQVGAYNSPLHF
TRBJ1-1 | TRBV4-3 | NA | 15 | NA | TGCGCCAGCAGCCAAGGTTCGACACCCAACACTGAAGCTTTCTTT | CASSQGSTPNTEAFF
TRBJ2-1 | TRBV9 | TRBD2 | 15 | NA | TGTGCCAGCAGCGTAGCTAGCGGGATTTCAAATGAGCAGTTCTTC | CASSVASGISNEQFF
TRBJ2-7 | TRBV5-1 | NA | 14 | NA | TGCGCCAGCAGTGGTTTTCGACAGTCCTACGAGCAGTACTTC | CASSGFRQSYEQYF
TRBJ2-3 | TRBV7-9 | TRBD1 | 16 | NA | TGTGCCAGCAGCCCGCTGGGACAGGTGCTCACAGATACGCAGTATTTT | CASSPLGQVLTDTQYF
TRBJ2-3 | TRBV21-1 | NA | 16 | NA | TGTGCCAGCAGCAAAGATAGGAGCGGGGACACAGATACGCAGTATTTT | CASSKDRSGDTDTQYF
TRBJ2-3 | TRBV14 | NA | 17 | NA | TGTGCCAGCAGCCAAGATCCCCCAGGGGTTAGCACAGATACGCAGTATTTT | CASSQDPPGVSTDTQYF
TRBJ2-3 | TRBV9 | NA | 13 | NA | TGTGCCAGCAGCGGCGAAGGCAGGATGGCGCAGTATTTT | CASSGEGRMAQYF
TRBJ2-4 | TRBV6-5 | TRBD1 | 16 | once | TGTGCCAGCAGTTACGGGACAGGGGGGGCCAAAAACATTCAGTACTTC | CASSYGTGGAKNIQYF
TRBJ2-3 | TRBV7-2 | NA | 15 | NA | TGTGCCAGCAGCTTAGGTAGCGTGAGTACAGATACGCAGTATTTT | CASSLGSVSTDTQYF
TRBJ2-7 | TRBV5-8 | TRBD1 | 13 | once | TGTGCCAGCAGCTTGGGGGACAGTCGGCACCGGGACTTC | CASSLGDSRHRDF
TRBJ1-1 | TRBV6-5 | TRBD1 | 12 | NA | TGTGCCAGCAGCCCCGACAGGGTGAGAGCTTTCTTT | CASSPDRVRAFF
TRBJ2-2 | TRBV5-8 | NA | 15 | NA | TGTGCCAGCAGCTTGCGGACACTGAACACCGGGGAGCTGTTTTTT | CASSLRTLNTGELFF
TRBJ1-1 | TRBV27 | NA | 12 | NA | TGTGCCAGCAGTGCTTGGGGCGGTGAAGCTTTCTTT | CASSAWGGEAFF
TRBJ1-1 | TRBV2 | NA | 16 | NA | TGTGCCAGCAGCGCATCCCCCGGGGGGCTAGGTACTGAAGCTTTCTTT | CASSASPGGLGTEAFF